This TCR beta chain was captured in a study of Graves' ophthalmopathy and Graves' hyperthyroidism. Excluded were patients with other autoimmune diseases, uncontrolled infections, pregnancy or lactation. The germline gives CDR1 SGHTA, CDR2 FQGNSA. This CDR3 contains 16 residues. Germline trimming cut 1 base from V and 4 bases from J; bases unmatched to any gene: 8. TCR beta CDR3 amplification used RNA transcripts. First-round RT-PCR employed HTBI primers, with a second-round multiplex PCR after it. From the multiplex PCR reads, TCRdb called clonotypes with MiXCR, one entry per CDR3 protein. The table lists about 660,000 distinct CDR3 sequences, roughly two fifths of them singletons, with around 3% in the top ten. This clonotype was detected many times.

This TCR came from an adult man with Graves' ophthalmopathy. The genes are TRBV7-2 and TRBJ1-2; TRBD1 agrees at 8 bases. Sequencing input: peripheral blood. The CDR3 loop reads CASSLDGRGLLYGYTF. Here the CDR3 DNA reads TGTGCCAGCAGCTTAGACGGCAGGGGGCTTCTCTATGGCTACACCTTC.